This is a list of T cell receptor beta chains from one sample in a study of blood T cells in healthy people across ages. Using its own MiXCR run on the 5' RACE reads, TCRdb lists one record per CDR3 protein. The sample has 540,000 or so distinct CDR3 sequences; 40% to 55% are singletons. The sequenced sample was blood. The source of these receptors is an elderly man in good health. CDR3s include the opening cysteine and the closing phenylalanine or tryptophan. Fields, in order: CDR3 length, clone size, V gene, D gene, J gene, CDR3 DNA, CDR3 protein. A D gene is named only where the DNA matches it firmly. Expanded clones get a size class; other rows say once, few or many, or leave the size out.

12	.	TRBV20-1	TRBD1	TRBJ2-1	TGCAGTGCTAAGGACAGGGCCAATGAGCAGTTCTTC	CSAKDRANEQFF
16	few	TRBV7-2	.	TRBJ2-3	TGTGCCAGCAGCTTAGCCGGCGGCTATAACACAGATACGCAGTATTTT	CASSLAGGYNTDTQYF
16	.	TRBV27	.	TRBJ2-6	TGTGCCAGCAGTTCCTACAGGGTGTCCGGGGCCAACGTCCTGACTTTC	CASSSYRVSGANVLTF
14	.	TRBV29-1	.	TRBJ1-5	TGCAGCGTTGAGGTTCCAGGGGTCTGTCAGCCCCAGCATTTT	CSVEVPGVCQPQHF
11	.	TRBV20-1	.	TRBJ2-5	TGCAGTACAAATCAGAGAGAGACCCAGTACTTC	CSTNQRETQYF
14	few	TRBV4-3	.	TRBJ2-7	TGCGCCAGCAGCCAAGTACAGGGCACGGGCGAGCAGTACTTC	CASSQVQGTGEQYF
17	.	TRBV7-8	TRBD2	TRBJ2-2	TGTGCCAGCAGCTTAAAATCGGGAGGGCCTTCGACCGGGGAGCTGTTTTTT	CASSLKSGGPSTGELFF
14	.	TRBV18	.	TRBJ2-1	TGTGCCAGCTCACAGACCAGCTCCTACAATGAGCAGTTCTTC	CASSQTSSYNEQFF
14	.	TRBV6-6	.	TRBJ2-3	TGTGCCAGCAGCCCAACAGCGGAAACAGATACGCAGTATTTT	CASSPTAETDTQYF
14	.	TRBV7-3	.	TRBJ1-6	TGTGCCAGCAGCTTACGACGAAACAATTCACCCCTCCACTTT	CASSLRRNNSPLHF
13	few	TRBV2	.	TRBJ2-7	TGTGCCAGCACTGAGGCAGACTCCTACGAGCAGTACTTC	CASTEADSYEQYF
15	.	TRBV7-8	.	TRBJ1-1	TGTGCCAGCAGCTTAAACCCAGGGCCTGACACTGAAGCTTTCTTT	CASSLNPGPDTEAFF
15	.	TRBV7-9	.	TRBJ2-1	TGTGCCAGCAGCTCGCGGGGCGACGTCGGGAATGAGCAGTTCTTC	CASSSRGDVGNEQFF
16	.	TRBV28	TRBD2	TRBJ2-1	TGTGCTAGCGGAGGGGTGGGACTAGCGGGAGGAAGTGAGCAGTTCTTC	CASGGVGLAGGSEQFF
18	.	TRBV12-3/TRBV12-4	TRBD1	TRBJ2-1	TGTGCCAGCAGTTTCGGCACGACAGGGATCGAGTCCTACAATGAGCAGTTCTTC	CASSFGTTGIESYNEQFF
15	.	TRBV21-1	.	TRBJ2-5	TGTGCCAGCAGCAACAGGGGGTTAATTGAAGAGACCCAGTACTTC	CASSNRGLIEETQYF
16	.	TRBV5-5	.	TRBJ2-7	TGTGCCAGCAGCTTGGGCCTAGCGGACAGCTCCTACGAGCAGTACTTC	CASSLGLADSSYEQYF
16	.	TRBV7-2	.	TRBJ2-5	TGTGCCAGCAGCCCCCCGGGTCGGGCAAAAAGGGAGACCCAGTACTTC	CASSPPGRAKRETQYF
14	few	TRBV10-3	TRBD1	TRBJ2-7	TGTGCCATCAGGATGACAGGGGGTAGCCACGAGCAGTACTTC	CAIRMTGGSHEQYF
15	few	TRBV7-3	TRBD2	TRBJ2-1	TGTGCCAGCAGCTCGACTAGCTTGGGGGTTAATGAGCAGTTCTTC	CASSSTSLGVNEQFF
14	.	TRBV6-5	TRBD1	TRBJ1-1	TGTGCCAGCAGGGAGACAGGGGGAGACACTGAAGCTTTCTTT	CASRETGGDTEAFF
14	.	TRBV6-6	TRBD2	TRBJ2-2	TGTGCTCTCTCGGGGGGACGGGACACCGGGGAGCTGTTTTTT	CALSGGRDTGELFF
14	.	TRBV27	TRBD1	TRBJ2-1	TGTGCCAGCAGTGAGGGACAGCTTTACAATGAGCAGTTCTTC	CASSEGQLYNEQFF
15	.	TRBV3-1	TRBD1	TRBJ2-7	TGTGCCAGCAGCCAGAGTCAACAGGGGATCTACGAGCAGTACTTC	CASSQSQQGIYEQYF
12	many	TRBV6-6	.	TRBJ2-1	TGTGCCAGCGGGGACGTGGGGAATGAGCAGTTCTTC	CASGDVGNEQFF
17	.	TRBV20-1	TRBD2	TRBJ2-5	TGCAGTGCTAGAGTGTTCAGCGGGGGGGATCGATTAGATGAGCAGTACTTC	CSARVFSGGDRLDEQYF
15	.	TRBV29-1	.	TRBJ2-5	TGCAGAGTTATTAGTAGGGGACCGAACCAAGAGACCCAGTACTTC	CRVISRGPNQETQYF
14	.	TRBV6-2/TRBV6-3	TRBD1	TRBJ2-3	TGTGCCAGCAGTTACGGGACAGGCACAGATACGCAGTATTTT	CASSYGTGTDTQYF
17	few	TRBV2	TRBD1	TRBJ2-1	TGTGCCAGCAGTGGAGGAACAGGGGGCGGGGGTATCGGGGAGCAGTTCTTC	CASSGGTGGGGIGEQFF
18	.	TRBV4-2	.	TRBJ1-2	TGTGCCAGCAGCCAAGATGGGGCTCCAGGTGGACCGACTAAGGGCTACACCTTC	CASSQDGAPGGPTKGYTF
15	.	TRBV27	TRBD2	TRBJ2-4	TGTGCCAGCTCTAGGACTAGTCGGGCAGTAAACATTCAGTACTTC	CASSRTSRAVNIQYF
13	few	TRBV24-1	.	TRBJ2-7	TGTGCCACCAGTGACTCGGACAACTACGAGCAGTACTTC	CATSDSDNYEQYF
15	.	TRBV6-1	.	TRBJ1-2	TGTGCCAGCAGTGTTCAGCCGCTCGCTAACTATGGCTACACCTTC	CASSVQPLANYGYTF
13	once	TRBV25-1	.	TRBJ2-3	TGTGCCAGCAGTGCCCCCGGCGGGCGGACGCAGTATTTT	CASSAPGGRTQYF
17	.	TRBV7-9	.	TRBJ2-3	TGTGCCAGCAGCTTAAACCCGCGGGGGCCTTACACAGATACGCAGTATTTT	CASSLNPRGPYTDTQYF
15	.	TRBV20-1	.	TRBJ2-4	TGCAGTGCTACAGGACCGGGGATAGCCAAAAACATTCAGTACTTC	CSATGPGIAKNIQYF
15	.	TRBV27	.	TRBJ1-1	TGTGCCAGCAGTTTGAGGGGAATGGGGAACACTGAAGCTTTCTTT	CASSLRGMGNTEAFF
15	few	TRBV6-5	.	TRBJ2-1	TGTGCCAGCAGATCACGGGGGACTCCCGGTACGGAGCAGTTCTTC	CASRSRGTPGTEQFF
16	.	TRBV28	.	TRBJ2-5	TGTGCCAGCAGCGCTATGCTAGTTCGGGGCCAAGAGACCCAGTACTTC	CASSAMLVRGQETQYF
16	.	TRBV29-1	TRBD2	TRBJ2-3	TGCAGCGTTGAAGAGGGGACTAGCGGGCCCACAGATACGCAGTATTTT	CSVEEGTSGPTDTQYF
15	.	TRBV7-9	TRBD1	TRBJ2-7	TGTGCCAGCAGCCAAGGACAGGGTAAATCCTACGAGCAGTACTTC	CASSQGQGKSYEQYF
13	few	TRBV10-3	TRBD1	TRBJ2-7	TGTGCCTCAGGTTGGGACAGCTCCTACGAGCAGTACTTC	CASGWDSSYEQYF
14	.	TRBV20-1	.	TRBJ1-1	TGCAGTGCTAGAGATGGTCCATTGAACACTGAAGCTTTCTTT	CSARDGPLNTEAFF
14	few	TRBV27	.	TRBJ2-3	TGTGCCAGCAGCCGCGGATTCCCCACAGATACGCAGTATTTT	CASSRGFPTDTQYF
12	.	TRBV29-1	TRBD1	TRBJ2-7	TGCAGCATACGACAGGGGGCCTACGAGCAGTACTTC	CSIRQGAYEQYF
15	.	TRBV20-1	.	TRBJ2-1	TGCAGTGCTAGGGACGCACAGAGCTCCTACAATGAGCAGTTCTTC	CSARDAQSSYNEQFF
15	.	TRBV20-1	.	TRBJ2-7	TGCAGTGCCACCCGATGGGCGGTCCGATCCTACGAGCAGTACTTC	CSATRWAVRSYEQYF
15	.	TRBV29-1	.	TRBJ1-4	TGCAGCGTTGAAGCTACAGGGACAACTAATGAAAAACTGTTTTTT	CSVEATGTTNEKLFF
15	once	TRBV28	TRBD2	TRBJ2-5	TGTGCCAGCAGTTCGACTAGCGGGGATCAAGAGACCCAGTACTTC	CASSSTSGDQETQYF
13	.	TRBV19	.	TRBJ2-7	TGTGCCAGTAGTATAGGAGTGGGCTACGAGCAGTACTTC	CASSIGVGYEQYF
14	many	TRBV7-9	.	TRBJ1-4	TGTGCCAGCAGCCCCACAGGGCTGGGTGAAAAACTGTTTTTT	CASSPTGLGEKLFF
18	few	TRBV4-3	.	TRBJ1-2	TGCGCCAGCAGCCAAGATTCCCTTGGCAGGGCCCCCATCGGGGGCTACACCTTC	CASSQDSLGRAPIGGYTF
13	few	TRBV20-1	.	TRBJ1-2	TGCAGTGCTAGAGTGGCGGAGGGGTATGGCTACACCTTC	CSARVAEGYGYTF
15	few	TRBV5-1	.	TRBJ2-7	TGCGCCAGCAGGAAGGAGGCAGGCGGGTCCTACGAGCAGTACTTC	CASRKEAGGSYEQYF